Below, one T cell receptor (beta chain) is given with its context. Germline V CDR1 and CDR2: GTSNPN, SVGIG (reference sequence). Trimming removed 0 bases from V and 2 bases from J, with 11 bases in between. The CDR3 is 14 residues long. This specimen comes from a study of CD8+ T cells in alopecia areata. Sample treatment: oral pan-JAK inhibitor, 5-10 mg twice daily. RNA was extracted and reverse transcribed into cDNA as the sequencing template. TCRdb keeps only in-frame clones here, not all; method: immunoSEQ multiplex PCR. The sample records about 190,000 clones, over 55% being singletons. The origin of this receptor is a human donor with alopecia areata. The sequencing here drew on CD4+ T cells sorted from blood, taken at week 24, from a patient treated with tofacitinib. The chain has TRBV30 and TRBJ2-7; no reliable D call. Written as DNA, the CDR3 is TGTGCCTGGAGTGTAAAGGTGTTCCCCTACGAGCAGTACTTC. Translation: CAWSVKVFPYEQYF.